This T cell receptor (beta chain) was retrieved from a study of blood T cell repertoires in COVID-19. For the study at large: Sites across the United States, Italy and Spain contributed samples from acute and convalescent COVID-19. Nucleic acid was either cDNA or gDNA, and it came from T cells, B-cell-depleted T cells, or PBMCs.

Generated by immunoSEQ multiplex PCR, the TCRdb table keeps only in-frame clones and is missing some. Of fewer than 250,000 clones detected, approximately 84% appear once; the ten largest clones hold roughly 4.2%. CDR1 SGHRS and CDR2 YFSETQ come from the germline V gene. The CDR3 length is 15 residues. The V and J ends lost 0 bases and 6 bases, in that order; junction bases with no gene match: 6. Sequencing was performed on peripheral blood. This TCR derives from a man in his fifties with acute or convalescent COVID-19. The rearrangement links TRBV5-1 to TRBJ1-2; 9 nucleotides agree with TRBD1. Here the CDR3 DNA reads TGCGCCAGCAGCTTGGCGAGGGGACAGGGAAATGGCTACACCTTC. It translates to CASSLARGQGNGYTF. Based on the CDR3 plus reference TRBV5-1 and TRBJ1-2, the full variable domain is KAGVTQTPRYLIKTRGQQVTLSCSPISGHRSVSWYQQTPGQGLQFLFEYFSETQRNKGNFPGRFSGRQFSNSRSEMNVSTLELGDSALYLCASSLARGQGNGYTFGSGTRLTVV.